The 4 T cell receptor beta chains below all came from one sample that was sequenced in a study of cytomegalovirus exposure and HLA in healthy donors. Use of 60 Vbeta and 13 Jbeta primers characterized the PCR. The method was immunoSEQ multiplex PCR; TCRdb's version includes in-frame clones alone and lacks a portion of them. Of about 100,000 clones in the sample, 80% to 85% were seen once. Sequencing was performed on PBMCs. The receptors come from a woman aged 70-85 years in good health and CMV-seropositive.

This sequence joins TRBV5-4 and TRBJ1-2, with D tentatively TRBD1 (5 bases). Trimming took off 0 bases at V and 2 bases at J, with 8 bases between the two ends. CDR1 is SGHNT, CDR2 YYREEE, per germline (reference sequence). The CDR3 consists of 14 residues. The CDR3: CASSLGQINYGYTF. DNA for the CDR3: TGTGCCAGCAGCTTGGGACAGATCAACTATGGCTACACCTTC.

J is TRBJ1-6 and V is TRBV19, with 8 bases matching TRBD1. The CDR3 extends over 17 amino acids. V was pared by 6 bases and J by 6 bases, with 13 bases of the junction left unmatched. Per germline, CDR1 LNHDA and CDR2 SQIVND (reference sequence). CDR3 nucleotide sequence: TGTGCCAGTAGCCCGGGACAGGTTCCTAACGGTAATTCACCCCTCCACTTT. The encoded protein is CASSPGQVPNGNSPLHF.

In its sample, this clone was seen a few times. The chain combines TRBV6-1 with TRBJ1-1, with 8 bases identical to TRBD1. Germline V gene sequence: CDR1 MNHNS, CDR2 SASEGT. This CDR3 comprises 14 residues. V shed 4 bases and J 5 bases; nucleotides not matched to a gene: 6. The CDR3 DNA sequence: TGTGCCAGCAGTGGACAGGGGACTTCGACTGAAGCTTTCTTT. Translating it yields CASSGQGTSTEAFF.

This CDR3 is CASSQDSGQYEQYF. Here the CDR3 DNA reads TGCGCCAGCAGCCAGGACTCCGGGCAGTACGAGCAGTACTTC. V is TRBV5-1 and J is TRBJ2-5; possible D gene TRBD2, 5 bases. The assigned J gene may be wrong: the sequence end matches TRBJ2-7 better. The CDR3 consists of 14 residues. Germline CDR1 and CDR2: SGHRS and YFSETQ.